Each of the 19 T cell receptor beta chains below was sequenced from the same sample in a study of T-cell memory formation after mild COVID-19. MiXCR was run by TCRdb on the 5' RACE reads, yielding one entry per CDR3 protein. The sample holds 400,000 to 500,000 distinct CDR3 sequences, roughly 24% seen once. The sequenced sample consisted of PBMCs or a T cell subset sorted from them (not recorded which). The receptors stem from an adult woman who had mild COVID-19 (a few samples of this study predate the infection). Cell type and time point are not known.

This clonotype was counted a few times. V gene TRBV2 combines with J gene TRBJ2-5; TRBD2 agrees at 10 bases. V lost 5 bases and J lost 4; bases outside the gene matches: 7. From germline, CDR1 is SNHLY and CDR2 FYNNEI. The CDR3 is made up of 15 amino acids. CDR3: CASSSSGRAGETQYF. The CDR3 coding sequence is TGTGCCAGCAGTTCAAGCGGGAGGGCCGGAGAGACCCAGTACTTC. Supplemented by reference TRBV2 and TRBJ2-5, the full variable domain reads EPEVTQTPSHQVTQMGQEVILRCVPISNHLYFYWYRQILGQKVEFLVSFYNNEISEKSEIFDDQFSVERPDGSNFTLKIRSTKLEDSAMYFCASSSSGRAGETQYFGPGTRLLVL.

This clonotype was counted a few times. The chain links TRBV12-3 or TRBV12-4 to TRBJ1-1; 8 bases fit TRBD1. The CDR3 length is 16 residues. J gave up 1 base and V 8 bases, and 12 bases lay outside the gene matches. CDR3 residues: CASAFVTGQGNTEAFF. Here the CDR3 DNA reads TGTGCCAGCGCTTTCGTGACTGGACAGGGGAACACTGAAGCTTTCTTT.

CDR3 sequence reads: CSVEGGGAGNTEAFF. The CDR3 DNA reads as TGCAGCGTTGAGGGAGGGGGCGCAGGAAACACTGAAGCTTTCTTT. This chain uses TRBV29-1 with TRBJ1-1; 7 bases line up with TRBD1. This CDR3 spans 15 amino acids. V shed 3 bases, J shed 2 bases, and the junction held 9 bases outside the gene matches. Germline-derived CDR1 and CDR2 are SQVTM and ANQGSEA.

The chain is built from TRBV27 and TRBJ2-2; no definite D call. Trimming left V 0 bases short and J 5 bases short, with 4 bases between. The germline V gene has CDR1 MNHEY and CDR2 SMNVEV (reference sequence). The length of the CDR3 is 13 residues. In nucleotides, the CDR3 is TGTGCCAGCAGTTTATCGCTGACCGGGGAGCTGTTTTTT. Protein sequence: CASSLSLTGELFF.

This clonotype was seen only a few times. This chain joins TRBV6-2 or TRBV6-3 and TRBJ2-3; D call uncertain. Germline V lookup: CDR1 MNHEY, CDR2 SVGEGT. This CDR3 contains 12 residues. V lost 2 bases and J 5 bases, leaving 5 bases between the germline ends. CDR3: CASSYLGDTQYF. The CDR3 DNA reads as TGTGCCAGCAGTTACCTGGGAGATACGCAGTATTTT.

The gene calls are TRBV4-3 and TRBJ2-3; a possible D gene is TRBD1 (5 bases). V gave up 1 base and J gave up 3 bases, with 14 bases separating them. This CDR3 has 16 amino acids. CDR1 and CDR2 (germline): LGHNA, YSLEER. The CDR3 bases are TGCGCCAGCAGCCAAGTTGGCCCAGGGATTACAGATACGCAGTATTTT. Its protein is CASSQVGPGITDTQYF.

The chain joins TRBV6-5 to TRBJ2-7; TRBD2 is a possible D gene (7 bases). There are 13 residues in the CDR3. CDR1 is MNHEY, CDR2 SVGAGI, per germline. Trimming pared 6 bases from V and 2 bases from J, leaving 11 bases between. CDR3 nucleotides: TGTGCCAGCAGGGGGGGGCTAACCTACGAGCAGTACTTC. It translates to CASRGGLTYEQYF.

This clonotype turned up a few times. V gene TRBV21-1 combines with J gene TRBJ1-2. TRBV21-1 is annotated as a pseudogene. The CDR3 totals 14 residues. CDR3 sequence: CASSKSWEGYGYTF. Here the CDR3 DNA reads TGTGCCAGCAGCAAAAGTTGGGAGGGCTATGGCTACACCTTC.

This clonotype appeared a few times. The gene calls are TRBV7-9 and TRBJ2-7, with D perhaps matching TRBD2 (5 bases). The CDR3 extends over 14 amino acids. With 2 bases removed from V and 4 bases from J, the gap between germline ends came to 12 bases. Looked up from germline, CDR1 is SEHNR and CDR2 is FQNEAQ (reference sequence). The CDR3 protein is CASSLLGARYEQYF. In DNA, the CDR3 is TGTGCCAGCAGCTTACTGGGAGCCCGTTACGAGCAGTACTTC.

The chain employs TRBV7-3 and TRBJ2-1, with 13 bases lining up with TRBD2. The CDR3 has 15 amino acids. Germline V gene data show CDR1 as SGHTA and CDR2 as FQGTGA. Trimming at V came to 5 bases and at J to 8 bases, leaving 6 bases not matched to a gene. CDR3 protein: CASSPGLAGVYEQFF. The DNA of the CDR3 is TGTGCCAGCAGCCCAGGACTAGCGGGAGTCTATGAGCAGTTCTTC.

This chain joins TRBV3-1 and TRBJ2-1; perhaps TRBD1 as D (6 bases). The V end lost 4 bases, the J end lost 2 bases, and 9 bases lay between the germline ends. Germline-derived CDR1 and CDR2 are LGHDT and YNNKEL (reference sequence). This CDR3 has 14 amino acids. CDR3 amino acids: CASSPGHAYNEQFF. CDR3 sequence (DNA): TGTGCCAGCAGCCCGGGACACGCCTACAATGAGCAGTTCTTC.

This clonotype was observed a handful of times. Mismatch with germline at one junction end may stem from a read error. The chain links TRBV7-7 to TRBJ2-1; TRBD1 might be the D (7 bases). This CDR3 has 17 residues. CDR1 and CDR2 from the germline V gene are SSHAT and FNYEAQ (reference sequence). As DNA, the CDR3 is TGTGCTAGCAGCTTAGGCATGAGGGGGCAGGGAGGCCATGAGCAGTTCTTC. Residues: CASSLGMRGQGGHEQFF.

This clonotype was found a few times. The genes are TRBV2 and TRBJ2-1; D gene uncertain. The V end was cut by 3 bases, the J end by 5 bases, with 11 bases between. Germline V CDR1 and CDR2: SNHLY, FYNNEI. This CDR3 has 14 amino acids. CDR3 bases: TGTGCCAGCAGTGAGTCTGGGCCCCACAATGAGCAGTTCTTC. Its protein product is CASSESGPHNEQFF.

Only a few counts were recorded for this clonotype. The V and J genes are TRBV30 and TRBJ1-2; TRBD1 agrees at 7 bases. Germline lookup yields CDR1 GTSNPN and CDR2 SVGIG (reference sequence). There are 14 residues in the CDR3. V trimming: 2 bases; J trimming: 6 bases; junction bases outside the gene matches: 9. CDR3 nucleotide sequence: TGTGCCTGGAGTACGACAGGGAGAGAAAATGGCTACACCTTC. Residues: CAWSTTGRENGYTF.

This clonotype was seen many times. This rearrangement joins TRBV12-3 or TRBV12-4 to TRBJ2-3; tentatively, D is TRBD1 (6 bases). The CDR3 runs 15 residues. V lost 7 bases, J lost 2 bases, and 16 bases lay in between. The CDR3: CASTLDSSFTDTQYF. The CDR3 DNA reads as TGTGCCAGCACCCTGGACAGCTCTTTCACAGATACGCAGTATTTT.

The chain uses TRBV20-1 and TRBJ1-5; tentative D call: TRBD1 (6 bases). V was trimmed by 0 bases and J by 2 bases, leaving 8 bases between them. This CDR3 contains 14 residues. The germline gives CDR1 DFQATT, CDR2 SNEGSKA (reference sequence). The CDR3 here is CSARDRGGNQPQHF. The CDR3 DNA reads TGCAGTGCTAGAGACAGGGGTGGCAATCAGCCCCAGCATTTT.

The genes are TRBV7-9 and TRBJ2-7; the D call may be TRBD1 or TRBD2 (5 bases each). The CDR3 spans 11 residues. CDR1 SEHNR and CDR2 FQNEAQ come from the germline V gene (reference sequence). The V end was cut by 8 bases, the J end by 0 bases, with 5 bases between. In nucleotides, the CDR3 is TGTGCCAGCGGGACCTCCTACGAGCAGTACTTC. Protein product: CASGTSYEQYF.

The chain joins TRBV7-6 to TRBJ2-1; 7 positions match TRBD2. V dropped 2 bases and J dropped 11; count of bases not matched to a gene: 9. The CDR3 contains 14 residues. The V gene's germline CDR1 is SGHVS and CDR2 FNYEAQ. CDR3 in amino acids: CASSLPGLEWKQFF. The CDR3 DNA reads TGTGCCAGCAGCTTACCCGGACTAGAGTGGAAGCAGTTCTTC.

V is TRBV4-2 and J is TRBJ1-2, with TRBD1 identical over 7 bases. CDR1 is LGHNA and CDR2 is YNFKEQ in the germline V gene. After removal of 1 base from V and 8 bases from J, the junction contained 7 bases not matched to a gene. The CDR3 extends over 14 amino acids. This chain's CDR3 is CASSQVDRARGYTF. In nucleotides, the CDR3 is TGTGCCAGCAGCCAAGTAGACAGGGCCCGCGGCTACACCTTC.